Shown below are 28 T cell receptor beta chains from a single sample sequenced in a study of T cells after yellow fever vaccination. TCRdb recomputed calls from the 5' RACE reads with MiXCR, one row per CDR3 protein. The table has some 290,000 distinct CDR3 sequences, approximately 11% seen once; the top ten hold less than 3.5%. This sample comprised CD4+ T cells sorted from PBMCs, obtained 45 days after the yellow fever booster vaccination. The receptors originated from a man between 18 and 35 years old who received the YFV17D yellow fever vaccine.

The chain couples TRBV12-3 or TRBV12-4 to TRBJ1-2; D is uncertain. CDR3 length: 15 amino acids. Trimming removed 1 base at V and 1 base at J, with 10 bases between. CDR3 amino acids: CASSLGAALNYGYTF. The CDR3 DNA sequence: TGTGCCAGCAGTTTAGGGGCAGCGCTTAACTATGGCTACACCTTC.

This clonotype was seen many times. This chain connects TRBV5-1 to TRBJ2-5, with D possibly TRBD2 on 5 matching bases. Trimming removed 1 base from V and 5 bases from J, with 9 bases in between. CDR3 length: 13 residues. Germline V gives CDR1 SGHRS, CDR2 YFSETQ. The CDR3 nucleotides are TGCGCCAGCAGCTTGAGTAGAGGGGAGACCCAGTACTTC. Encoded protein: CASSLSRGETQYF.

The CDR3 nucleotides read TGTGCCAGCACCAACCTCTTAGCACAAGCGAACACTGAAGCTTTCTTT. Translated: CASTNLLAQANTEAFF. The chain couples TRBV2 to TRBJ1-1, with unresolved D. The CDR3 runs to 16 residues. Trimming cost V 7 bases and J 1 base, with 19 bases left between them. Germline V gene sequence: CDR1 SNHLY, CDR2 FYNNEI.

This clonotype has only a few counts. The chain combines TRBV20-1 with TRBJ2-2; D ambiguous. CDR1 and CDR2 from the germline V gene are DFQATT and SNEGSKA (reference sequence). CDR3 length: 14 amino acids. V shed 1 base and J shed 2 bases, with 8 bases lying between them. In nucleotides, the CDR3 is TGCAGTGCTAGAGTATCCGGAAACACCGGGGAGCTGTTTTTT. Its protein is CSARVSGNTGELFF.

The CDR3 protein is CSARGYTGLNTEAFF. The CDR3 DNA is TGCAGTGCTAGGGGATACACCGGGTTGAACACTGAAGCTTTCTTT. V is TRBV20-1 and J is TRBJ1-1; D remains ambiguous. CDR3 length equals 15 residues. The ends were cut back, 3 bases at V and 0 bases at J, with 14 bases in the middle. CDR1 is DFQATT and CDR2 is SNEGSKA in the germline V gene (reference sequence).

A few counts support this clonotype. The CDR3 protein is CASSFGGPSGETQYF. Written as DNA, the CDR3 is TGTGCCAGCAGCTTCGGGGGCCCCTCGGGAGAGACCCAGTACTTC. J is TRBJ2-5 and V is TRBV7-9; TRBD1 or TRBD2 may be the D gene (6 bases each). This CDR3 comprises 15 residues. CDR1 SEHNR and CDR2 FQNEAQ come from the germline V gene (reference sequence). V gave up 3 bases and J gave up 4 bases, with 15 bases separating them.

This clonotype appeared a few times. The chain uses TRBV20-1 and TRBJ2-3; 7 nucleotides line up with TRBD1. Germline-derived CDR1 and CDR2 are DFQATT and SNEGSKA (reference sequence). This CDR3 comprises 12 residues. J was trimmed by 0 bases and V by 7 bases; bases with no gene match: 1. The CDR3 sequence: CSVGQSTDTQYF. CDR3 DNA sequence: TGCAGTGTGGGACAGAGCACAGATACGCAGTATTTT.

The V and J genes are TRBV12-3 or TRBV12-4 and TRBJ2-3; 12 bases agree with TRBD2. Trimming at V came to 5 bases and at J to 6 bases, leaving 12 bases not matched to a gene. The CDR3 runs to 17 residues. The CDR3 sequence: CASSETRLAGVTDTQYF. Written as DNA, the CDR3 is TGTGCCAGCAGTGAAACTCGACTAGCGGGGGTAACTGATACGCAGTATTTT.

The chain uses TRBV5-1 and TRBJ2-3; D may be TRBD2 (6 bases). V lost 4 bases, J lost 0 bases, and 18 bases lay in between. This CDR3 contains 17 residues. Germline loops: CDR1 SGHRS, CDR2 YFSETQ. In nucleotides, the CDR3 is TGCGCCAGCAGCCAACAATCCCCTAGCGCTAGCACAGATACGCAGTATTTT. This codes for CASSQQSPSASTDTQYF.

This clonotype was detected only a few times. The rearrangement links TRBV6-2 or TRBV6-3 to TRBJ2-3; a weak D match, TRBD2 (5 bases). V lost 8 bases, J lost 5 bases, and 14 bases lay in between. This CDR3 region has 13 residues. Germline lookup yields CDR1 MNHEY and CDR2 SVGEGT. In DNA, the CDR3 is TGTGCCAGCGGAGGAAGAGGCCGAGATACGCAGTATTTT. This translates into CASGGRGRDTQYF.

This clonotype was observed a handful of times. This rearrangement joins TRBV2 to TRBJ2-5; no definite D call. Germline V gene sequence: CDR1 SNHLY, CDR2 FYNNEI. The V gene lost 7 bases and the J gene lost 2 bases, with 11 bases spanning the gap. The CDR3 contains 13 residues. The CDR3 is CASIPEIQETQYF. CDR3 nucleotides: TGTGCCAGCATCCCCGAGATACAAGAGACCCAGTACTTC.

This clonotype was counted at least ten times. The chain employs TRBV4-1 and TRBJ1-1; 7 bases fit TRBD1. Trimming cost V 0 bases and J 5 bases; bases outside gene matches: 12. Germline lookup yields CDR1 MGHRA and CDR2 YSYEKL. The CDR3 spans 17 residues. CDR3: CASSQDTGRRGKTEAFF. The CDR3 nucleotides are TGCGCCAGCAGCCAAGATACTGGGCGCAGGGGGAAAACTGAAGCTTTCTTT.

This sequence joins TRBV5-1 and TRBJ2-4, with TRBD2 as a possible D gene (5 bases). The CDR3 runs to 14 residues. In germline, CDR1 is SGHRS, CDR2 YFSETQ. V gave up 2 bases and J gave up 3 bases, with 9 bases separating them. CDR3 amino acids: CASSFDAGKNIQYF. The CDR3 region has the DNA TGCGCCAGCAGCTTTGACGCGGGCAAAAACATTCAGTACTTC.

This rearrangement joins TRBV4-3 to TRBJ2-2, with 9 bases matching TRBD1. CDR1 LGHNA and CDR2 YSLEER come from the germline V gene. The CDR3 sequence is 14 residues long. After removal of 3 bases from V and 6 bases from J, the junction contained 2 bases not matched to a gene. The CDR3 loop reads CASSQTGGSGELFF. Written as DNA, the CDR3 is TGCGCCAGCAGCCAGACAGGGGGGTCCGGGGAGCTGTTTTTT.

The rearrangement links TRBV27 to TRBJ2-6, with D hard to call. The germline V gene encodes CDR1 MNHEY and CDR2 SMNVEV (reference sequence). The CDR3 consists of 16 residues. CDR3 in amino acids: CPIIPGRPSGANVLTF. The CDR3 DNA follows: TGTCCTATAATTCCCGGACGTCCCTCTGGGGCCAACGTCCTGACTTTC. Based on the CDR3 plus reference TRBV27 and TRBJ2-6, the full variable domain is EAQVTQNPRYLITVTGKKLTVTCSQNMNHEYMSWYRQDPGLGLRQIYYSMNVEVTDKGDVPEGYKVSRKEKRNFPLILESPSPNQTSLYFCPIIPGRPSGANVLTFGAGSRLTVL.

A few counts support this clonotype. The CDR3 nucleotides are TGTGCCACCCACAGAGACTACGAGCAGTACTTC. This gives the protein CATHRDYEQYF. The chain is built from TRBV6-6 and TRBJ2-7; D not resolved. The germline V gene has CDR1 MNHNY and CDR2 SVGAGI (reference sequence). Trimming removed 10 bases from V and 3 bases from J, with 10 bases in between. The CDR3 sequence is 11 residues long.

This clonotype has only a few counts. The genes are TRBV29-1 and TRBJ2-7; D gene unclear. The germline V gene encodes CDR1 SQVTM and CDR2 ANQGSEA. Deletions cut 2 bases from V and 2 bases from J, with 10 bases between. The CDR3 covers 13 residues. CDR3 amino acids: CSVERQDTYEQYF. For the CDR3, the DNA is TGCAGCGTTGAAAGGCAGGATACCTACGAGCAGTACTTC.

At least ten counts were recorded for this clonotype. The CDR3 loop is CASSLGPASGGNTGELFF. As DNA, the CDR3 is TGTGCCAGCAGCTTAGGCCCGGCTAGCGGGGGGAACACCGGGGAGCTGTTTTTT. The chain carries TRBV7-2 and TRBJ2-2, with 10 bases matching TRBD2. Germline-derived CDR1 and CDR2 are SGHTA and FQGNSA. Unmatched junction bases numbered 6, after V lost 1 base and J lost 1 base. CDR3 size: 18 residues.

This clonotype was observed a few times. The chain combines TRBV12-3 or TRBV12-4 with TRBJ2-2, with D possibly TRBD2 on 7 matching bases. The CDR3 is 14 residues long. Trimming removed 8 bases from V and 6 bases from J, with 16 bases in between. CDR3 sequence reads: CASRGAQRSGELFF. CDR3 bases: TGTGCCAGCCGGGGGGCCCAGCGATCCGGGGAGCTGTTTTTT.

The chain links TRBV30 to TRBJ2-7; no clear D. CDR3 length equals 10 residues. Germline values: CDR1 GTSNPN, CDR2 SVGIG (reference sequence). The V and J ends lost 5 bases and 4 bases respectively, with 6 bases between them. CDR3 loop: CAWGNYEQYF. DNA for the CDR3: TGTGCCTGGGGAAATTACGAGCAGTACTTC.

There are a few counts of this clonotype. The CDR3 sequence: CASSWGGDYGYTF. CDR3 nucleotides: TGCGCCAGCAGCTGGGGGGGAGACTATGGCTACACCTTC. The rearrangement uses TRBV5-1 and TRBJ1-2; possibly TRBD1 for D (5 bases). Trimming pared 3 bases from V and 3 bases from J, leaving 9 bases between. This CDR3 is built from 13 residues. The germline CDR1 and CDR2 sequences are SGHRS and YFSETQ.

In its sample, this clonotype was seen a few times. The rearrangement links TRBV20-1 to TRBJ2-5, with D uncertain. CDR3 size: 11 residues. Germline V lookup: CDR1 DFQATT, CDR2 SNEGSKA (reference sequence). V was shortened by 8 bases and J by 0 bases, with 7 bases between the two germline ends. CDR3 sequence: CSQYHQETQYF. The CDR3, as DNA: TGCAGTCAGTATCACCAAGAGACCCAGTACTTC.

V gene TRBV7-8 combines with J gene TRBJ2-7, with D perhaps matching TRBD1 (6 bases). V dropped 3 bases and J dropped 3 bases, with 12 bases sitting between them. From germline, CDR1 is SGHVS and CDR2 FQNEAQ. The CDR3 contains 14 residues. CDR3 sequence (DNA): TGTGCCAGCAGCTTCCGGGACAAAGTCTACGAGCAGTACTTC. Its translation: CASSFRDKVYEQYF.

J is TRBJ2-7 and V is TRBV7-7, with 10 bases fitting TRBD1. Germline CDR1 and CDR2: SSHAT and FNYEAQ (reference sequence). This CDR3 contains 15 residues. The CDR3 DNA is TGTGCTAGCAGTCCCCCCGGGACAGGGGCTTATAAGCAGTACGTC. Amino acids: CASSPPGTGAYKQYV.

This clonotype was detected a few times. This chain uses TRBV29-1 with TRBJ2-3, with 7 bases aligning to TRBD1. Germline V lookup: CDR1 SQVTM, CDR2 ANQGSEA. Trimming cost V 4 bases and J 6 bases; bases outside gene matches: 4. The CDR3 is made up of 12 amino acids. CDR3 amino acids: CSVVRGSDTQYF. The CDR3, as DNA: TGCAGCGTTGTCAGGGGGTCCGATACGCAGTATTTT.

CDR3 bases: TGTGCCAGCAGTAGGCCAGGGTATGGTGGCTACACCTTC. It yields the protein CASSRPGYGGYTF. This chain links TRBV25-1 with TRBJ1-2; possible D gene TRBD1, 5 bases. This CDR3 region has 13 residues. CDR1 is MGHDK, CDR2 SYGVNS, per germline. V shed 5 bases and J shed 7 bases, with 14 bases lying between them.

The chain couples TRBV12-3 or TRBV12-4 to TRBJ2-1; TRBD2 aligns across 8 bases. V was pared by 5 bases and J by 9 bases, with 9 bases of the junction left unmatched. The CDR3 length is 14 residues. The CDR3 spells CASSLFGGEGEQFF. The CDR3 nucleotides are TGTGCCAGCAGTCTATTCGGGGGGGAAGGTGAGCAGTTCTTC.

This clonotype was detected many times. The chain has TRBV6-1 and TRBJ2-1, with unresolved D. CDR3 length: 12 residues. The germline V gene has CDR1 MNHNS and CDR2 SASEGT. Trimming removed 5 bases at V and 5 bases at J, with 7 bases between. The CDR3 coding sequence is TGTGCCAGCAGTCCGAGGAACAATGAGCAGTTCTTC. Its protein is CASSPRNNEQFF.